A single TCR beta chain is shown here with its context. Its antigen remains unknown. These data come from a study of OX40 agonist ivuxolimab in advanced cancers. Study-level results: At 0.1 to 3.0 mg/kg and by week 6, CD4+ and CD8+ T cells in the blood had expanded clonally.

CDR1 MDHEN and CDR2 SYDVKM come from the germline V gene. The CDR3 is 12 residues long. Trimming removed 6 bases at V and 5 bases at J, with 10 bases between. Only in-frame clones appear in the TCRdb table, and some are missing; sequencing was by immunoSEQ multiplex PCR. Among roughly 30,000 clones listed, roughly 86% were seen once. V gene TRBV28 combines with J gene TRBJ2-5; weak D call: TRBD2 (5 bases). The input for sequencing was CD4+ or CD8+ T cells sorted from blood, taken in a trial of the OX40 agonist ivuxolimab. The receptor's source is an adult with an advanced solid tumor such as melanoma, head and neck, liver or kidney cancer. CDR3 bases: TGTGCCAGCAGAGAAGGCGGGGAGACCCAGTACTTC. Amino acids: CASREGGETQYF.